The rows below give T cell receptor beta chains drawn from one sample of a study of CD8+CD57+ T cells in acquired aplastic anemia. TCRdb passed the reads through MiXCR, listing each CDR3 protein once. Among around 170,000 distinct CDR3 sequences listed, approximately 50% were seen once. The sample consisted of sorted CD4+, CD8+, or CD8+CD57+ T cells (not recorded which) from PBMCs. These receptors all stem from a human donor with aplastic anemia. Both conserved end residues are part of each CDR3. Fields, in order: D gene, clone size, CDR3 length, V gene, J gene, CDR3 DNA, CDR3 protein. D genes are given only for firm matches. Size is stated for part of the rows, as once, few or many counts, or as a class when the clone is expanded.

D gene: NA
clone size: NA
CDR3 length: 14
V gene: TRBV2
J gene: TRBJ1-1
CDR3 DNA: TGTGCCAGCAGTCTCCAGGGCCGTAACACTGAAGCTTTCTTT
CDR3 protein: CASSLQGRNTEAFF

D gene: NA
clone size: many
CDR3 length: 15
V gene: TRBV11-3
J gene: TRBJ2-6
CDR3 DNA: TGTGCCAGCAGCAGGGGCTCGTCTGGGGCCAACGTCCTGACTTTC
CDR3 protein: CASSRGSSGANVLTF

D gene: NA
clone size: NA
CDR3 length: 17
V gene: TRBV12-3/TRBV12-4
J gene: TRBJ2-6
CDR3 DNA: TGTGCCAGCACCCCACGGCATAGGAGGGCTGGGGCCAACGTCCTGACTTTT
CDR3 protein: CASTPRHRRAGANVLTF

D gene: NA
clone size: NA
CDR3 length: 15
V gene: TRBV5-5
J gene: TRBJ1-1
CDR3 DNA: TGTGCCAGCAGCTTGGAGCCAGGGGTGAGGACTGAAGCTTTCTTT
CDR3 protein: CASSLEPGVRTEAFF

D gene: NA
clone size: NA
CDR3 length: 15
V gene: TRBV7-6
J gene: TRBJ1-6
CDR3 DNA: TGTGCCAGCAGCTTATCGGGCAGTAGTAATTCACCCCTCCACTTT
CDR3 protein: CASSLSGSSNSPLHF

D gene: TRBD1
clone size: NA
CDR3 length: 15
V gene: TRBV7-2
J gene: TRBJ2-7
CDR3 DNA: TGTGCCAGCAGAGCTCTCACAGGGGTGAACTACGAGCAGTACTTC
CDR3 protein: CASRALTGVNYEQYF

D gene: NA
clone size: NA
CDR3 length: 13
V gene: TRBV2
J gene: TRBJ2-7
CDR3 DNA: TGTGCCAGCAGTTTCGGACAAAACTACGAGCAGTACTTC
CDR3 protein: CASSFGQNYEQYF

D gene: NA
clone size: many
CDR3 length: 14
V gene: TRBV5-1
J gene: TRBJ1-1
CDR3 DNA: TGCGCCAGCAGCCAGACAGGAACGAGGGCTGAAGCTTTCTTT
CDR3 protein: CASSQTGTRAEAFF

D gene: TRBD2
clone size: NA
CDR3 length: 15
V gene: TRBV20-1
J gene: TRBJ2-7
CDR3 DNA: TGCAGTGCTAGGGCCAGCGGGAGGGCCTCGAGTGAGCAGTACTTC
CDR3 protein: CSARASGRASSEQYF

D gene: NA
clone size: NA
CDR3 length: 15
V gene: TRBV2
J gene: TRBJ2-1
CDR3 DNA: TGTGCCAGCAGGAACTCGCGGATCTCCTACAATGAGCAGTTCTTC
CDR3 protein: CASRNSRISYNEQFF

D gene: NA
clone size: many
CDR3 length: 17
V gene: TRBV9
J gene: TRBJ1-6
CDR3 DNA: TGTGCCAGCAGCGTAGGCAGAGGACAGCCTAATAATTCACCCCTCCACTTT
CDR3 protein: CASSVGRGQPNNSPLHF

D gene: NA
clone size: NA
CDR3 length: 12
V gene: TRBV29-1
J gene: TRBJ1-2
CDR3 DNA: TGCAGCGTTGATCCCGCTAACTATGGCTACACCTTC
CDR3 protein: CSVDPANYGYTF

D gene: NA
clone size: NA
CDR3 length: 14
V gene: TRBV7-2
J gene: TRBJ2-7
CDR3 DNA: TGTGCCAGCAAGATGTCAGCGAATACCTACGGGCAGTACTTC
CDR3 protein: CASKMSANTYGQYF

D gene: TRBD2
clone size: NA
CDR3 length: 14
V gene: TRBV29-1
J gene: TRBJ2-3
CDR3 DNA: TGCAGCGGTCGACTAGCGGCCGTGGGAGATACGCAGTATTTT
CDR3 protein: CSGRLAAVGDTQYF

D gene: NA
clone size: NA
CDR3 length: 13
V gene: TRBV20-1
J gene: TRBJ2-7
CDR3 DNA: TGCAGTGCTAGAGCGGTAGGGTCCTACGAGCAGTACTTC
CDR3 protein: CSARAVGSYEQYF

D gene: NA
clone size: NA
CDR3 length: 16
V gene: TRBV20-1
J gene: TRBJ2-1
CDR3 DNA: TGCAGTGCTAGAAGGGCTGGCGGAAGCTCCTACGATGAGCAGTTCTTC
CDR3 protein: CSARRAGGSSYDEQFF

D gene: TRBD1
clone size: many
CDR3 length: 14
V gene: TRBV5-4
J gene: TRBJ2-7
CDR3 DNA: TGTGCCAGCAGCAAGGGACAGGGTGCCTACGAGCAGTACTTC
CDR3 protein: CASSKGQGAYEQYF

D gene: TRBD1
clone size: many
CDR3 length: 16
V gene: TRBV5-5
J gene: TRBJ2-2
CDR3 DNA: TGTGCCAGCAGCTTAACCGGGACAGGAGGGTACGGGGAGCTGTTTTTT
CDR3 protein: CASSLTGTGGYGELFF